These 2 T cell receptor beta chains share one sample of origin, sequenced in a study of blood T cell repertoires in COVID-19. This table comes from immunoSEQ multiplex PCR, and its TCRdb copy is limited to in-frame clones, with some not included. The repertoire includes roughly 15,000 clones, 80% to 90% of them detected once, and under 3% sits in the top ten. The sequencing input was peripheral blood. The receptors stem from a human donor in a cohort sampled during active COVID-19.

This clone occurred once. This sequence joins TRBV2 and TRBJ2-2; 11 nucleotides align to TRBD1. CDR1 and CDR2 (germline): SNHLY, FYNNEI. V was clipped by 4 bases and J by 3 bases; unmatched bases: 4. The CDR3 totals 16 residues. The CDR3: CASSGGQGAHTGELFF. Here the CDR3 DNA reads TGTGCCAGCAGTGGTGGACAGGGGGCTCACACCGGGGAGCTGTTTTTT.

The genes are TRBV5-4 and TRBJ2-3; maybe TRBD2 (5 bases). V lost 4 bases, J lost 2 bases, and 11 bases lay in between. The CDR3 length is 14 residues. Germline CDR1 SGHNT, CDR2 YYREEE (reference sequence). This CDR3 is CASSAKAATDTQYF. In nucleotides, the CDR3 is TGTGCCAGCAGCGCTAAAGCGGCCACAGATACGCAGTATTTT.